Listed below are T cell receptor beta chains from one sample, sequenced in a study of blood T cell repertoires in COVID-19. The protocol was immunoSEQ multiplex PCR, while the TCRdb copy is restricted to in-frame clones and leaves out a portion. The sample contains under 450,000 clones, roughly four fifths of which appear only once. The sample taken for sequencing was PBMCs or T cells enriched from blood (not recorded which). These receptors originate from a woman aged 45-65 years who had recovered from COVID-19. Each CDR3 is given with its conserved first and last residue. A D gene is named only where the DNA matches it firmly. For some rows the clone size is stated as once, few or many, or as a class when expanded; others skip it.

TRBV7-2	few	-	TRBJ1-5	CASSLTGDNQPQHF	TGTGCCAGCAGCTTAACGGGGGACAATCAGCCCCAGCATTTT
TRBV5-6	once	TRBD1	TRBJ1-1	CASSFKSPTGATEAFF	TGTGCCAGCAGCTTTAAAAGCCCCACAGGGGCTACTGAAGCTTTCTTT
TRBV7-9	-	-	TRBJ2-3	CASSAATDTQYF	TGTGCCAGCAGCGCGGCGACAGATACGCAGTATTTT
TRBV3-1/TRBV3-2	-	-	TRBJ2-3	CASSQEGGPSTDTQYF	TGTGCCAGCAGCCAAGAAGGCGGCCCGTCCACAGATACGCAGTATTTT
TRBV7-9	-	TRBD1	TRBJ2-7	CASSPRSPGQKDYEQYF	TGTGCCAGTAGCCCCAGATCACCGGGACAGAAAGACTACGAGCAGTACTTC
TRBV7-9	-	TRBD1	TRBJ2-7	CASSWGGTGGEQYF	TGTGCCAGCAGCTGGGGCGGGACAGGGGGCGAGCAGTACTTC
TRBV6-5	-	-	TRBJ1-4	CASRPRLTNEKLFF	TGTGCCAGCAGGCCCAGGCTCACTAATGAAAAACTGTTTTTT
TRBV5-4	-	-	TRBJ2-7	CASSLSLDTGEQYF	TGTGCCAGCAGCTTGTCGTTGGACACGGGCGAGCAGTACTTC
TRBV20-1	-	-	TRBJ1-2	CSAKGQVRYTF	TGCAGTGCTAAGGGGCAGGTACGCTACACCTTC
TRBV30	-	TRBD2	TRBJ2-2	CAWRPGLGNTGELFF	TGTGCCTGGAGGCCGGGACTAGGGAACACCGGGGAGCTGTTTTTT
TRBV28	-	TRBD1	TRBJ1-1	CASSLKVAGGGAFF	TGTGCCAGCAGTTTAAAGGTTGCAGGGGGCGGAGCTTTCTTT
TRBV5-1	once	-	TRBJ2-1	CASSLGGEQFF	TGCGCCAGCAGCTTGGGCGGTGAGCAGTTCTTC
TRBV18	-	-	TRBJ1-4	CASSREGDEKLFF	TGTGCCAGCTCACGGGAGGGGGATGAAAAACTGTTTTTT
TRBV7-9	-	-	TRBJ2-1	CASSSYPSGGNRGEQFF	TGTGCCAGCAGCTCGTATCCCTCAGGGGGGAATAGGGGTGAGCAGTTCTTC
TRBV11-2	-	-	TRBJ1-2	CASSLTPYGYTF	TGTGCCAGCAGCTTGACTCCTTATGGCTACACCTTC
TRBV30	-	TRBD1	TRBJ1-5	CAWQGQGGQPQHF	TGTGCCTGGCAAGGACAGGGTGGCCAGCCCCAGCATTTT
TRBV10-3	-	TRBD1	TRBJ1-1	CAIRQGADTEAFF	TGTGCCATCAGGCAGGGGGCTGACACTGAAGCTTTCTTT
TRBV29-1	-	TRBD1	TRBJ1-1	CSGWDRGLNTEAFF	TGCAGCGGATGGGACAGGGGGTTGAACACTGAAGCTTTCTTT
TRBV19	-	TRBD1	TRBJ1-6	CASSNRDSPSPLHF	TGTGCCAGTAGTAACCGGGACAGCCCGTCACCCCTCCACTTT
TRBV11-3	-	TRBD2	TRBJ2-7	CASSFNHLAGGGGEQYF	TGTGCCAGCAGCTTTAACCATCTAGCGGGGGGTGGTGGCGAGCAGTACTTC
TRBV29-1	-	-	TRBJ1-2	CSVEERGEGGYTF	TGCAGCGTTGAAGAAAGGGGGGAGGGTGGCTACACCTTC
TRBV6-5	few	-	TRBJ1-5	CASTSRLGGGQPQHF	TGTGCCAGCACCTCCAGGCTCGGGGGAGGGCAGCCCCAGCATTTT
TRBV12-5	-	TRBD1	TRBJ2-3	CASGLDRGTTDTQYF	TGTGCTAGTGGTTTGGACAGGGGGACCACAGATACGCAGTATTTT
TRBV5-6	-	TRBD1	TRBJ2-1	CASSPDRGKYNEQFF	TGTGCCAGCAGCCCTGACAGGGGAAAATACAATGAGCAGTTCTTC
TRBV7-7	-	TRBD1	TRBJ1-2	CASSPGRTGINYGYTF	TGTGCTAGCAGCCCCGGGCGGACAGGGATCAACTATGGCTACACCTTC
TRBV3-1/TRBV3-2	-	-	TRBJ1-2	CASSPSGSHGDGYTF	TGTGCCAGCAGCCCCTCGGGGAGCCATGGGGATGGCTACACCTTC
TRBV11-2	-	-	TRBJ2-7	CASSRGTVSYEQYF	TGTGCCAGCAGCCGCGGGACAGTTTCCTACGAGCAGTACTTC
TRBV7-3	-	TRBD2	TRBJ2-7	CASSLRRPSGTHEQYF	TGTGCCAGCAGCTTAAGACGGCCTAGCGGGACCCACGAGCAGTACTTC
TRBV6-1	-	TRBD1	TRBJ1-1	CASSAMAGTGSNTEAFF	TGTGCCAGCAGTGCCATGGCCGGGACAGGGTCTAACACTGAAGCTTTCTTT
TRBV5-1	-	-	TRBJ1-1	CASSQNTPGEAFF	TGCGCCAGCAGCCAGAATACGCCGGGAGAAGCTTTCTTT
TRBV19	-	TRBD1	TRBJ2-3	CASSIAFGQGPRGGTQYF	TGTGCCAGTAGTATTGCTTTTGGACAGGGGCCTCGGGGTGGTACGCAGTATTTT
TRBV7-8	-	-	TRBJ1-2	CASSLVRRPEYGYTF	TGTGCCAGCAGCTTAGTCAGGCGCCCAGAGTATGGCTACACCTTC
TRBV11-2	-	-	TRBJ2-2	CASSPPGGQNTGELFF	TGTGCCAGCAGTCCCCCCGGAGGGCAGAACACCGGGGAGCTGTTTTTT
TRBV27	-	-	TRBJ2-3	CASSFSGTSTDTQYF	TGTGCCAGCAGTTTCTCGGGTACTAGCACAGATACGCAGTATTTT
TRBV18	-	-	TRBJ1-2	CASSPLSGGNYGYTF	TGTGCCAGCTCCCCTTTGTCGGGGGGTAACTATGGCTACACCTTC
TRBV5-1	few	-	TRBJ1-2	CASSETVGVNYGYTF	TGCGCCAGCAGCGAAACAGTCGGGGTAAACTATGGCTACACCTTC
TRBV6-5	-	-	TRBJ1-1	CASRVGGGNTEAFF	TGTGCCAGCAGGGTAGGCGGGGGCAACACTGAAGCTTTCTTT
TRBV6-2/TRBV6-3	few	-	TRBJ1-2	CASSLVSQANYGYTF	TGTGCCAGCAGCCTCGTGAGTCAAGCTAACTATGGCTACACCTTC
TRBV7-9	-	TRBD1	TRBJ1-3	CASSVGQGLGSGNTIYF	TGTGCCAGCAGCGTAGGACAGGGACTGGGCTCTGGAAACACCATATATTTT
TRBV5-1	-	-	TRBJ1-3	CASKQEWGSGNTIYF	TGCGCCAGCAAACAGGAATGGGGTTCTGGAAACACCATATATTTT
TRBV6-2/TRBV6-3	-	-	TRBJ2-3	CASSRFKGSTDTQYF	TGTGCCAGCAGTCGATTCAAGGGGAGCACAGATACGCAGTATTTT
TRBV7-3	-	TRBD2	TRBJ2-1	CASSQNSGRAEEQFF	TGTGCCAGCAGCCAAAATAGCGGGAGAGCGGAAGAGCAGTTCTTC
TRBV7-8	-	-	TRBJ1-1	CASSLAGGNTEAFF	TGTGCCAGCAGCTTAGCAGGGGGGAACACTGAAGCTTTCTTT